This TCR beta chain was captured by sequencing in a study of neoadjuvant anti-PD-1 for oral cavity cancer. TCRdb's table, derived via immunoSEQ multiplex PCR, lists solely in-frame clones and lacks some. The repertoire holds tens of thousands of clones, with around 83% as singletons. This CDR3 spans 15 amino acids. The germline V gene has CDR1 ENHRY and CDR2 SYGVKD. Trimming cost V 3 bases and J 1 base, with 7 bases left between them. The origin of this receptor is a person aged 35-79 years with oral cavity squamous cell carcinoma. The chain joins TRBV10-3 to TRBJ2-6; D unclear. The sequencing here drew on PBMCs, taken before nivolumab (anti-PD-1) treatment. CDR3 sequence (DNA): TGTGCCATCAGTGATGGAGTGTCTGGGGCCAACGTCCTGACTTTC. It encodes CAISDGVSGANVLTF.